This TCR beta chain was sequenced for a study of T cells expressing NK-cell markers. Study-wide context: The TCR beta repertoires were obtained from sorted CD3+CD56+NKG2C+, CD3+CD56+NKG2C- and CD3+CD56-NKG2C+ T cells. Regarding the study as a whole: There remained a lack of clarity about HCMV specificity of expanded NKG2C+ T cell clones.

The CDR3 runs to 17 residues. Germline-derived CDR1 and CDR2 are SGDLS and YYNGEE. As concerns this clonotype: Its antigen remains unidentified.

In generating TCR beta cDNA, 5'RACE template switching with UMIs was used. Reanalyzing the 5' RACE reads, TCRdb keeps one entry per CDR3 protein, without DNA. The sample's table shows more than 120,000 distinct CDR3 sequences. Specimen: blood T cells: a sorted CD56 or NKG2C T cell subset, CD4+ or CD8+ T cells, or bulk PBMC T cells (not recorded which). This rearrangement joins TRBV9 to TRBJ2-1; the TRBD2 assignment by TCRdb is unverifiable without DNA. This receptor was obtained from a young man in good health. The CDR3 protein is CASHQGRLAGDYNEQFF.